There are many counts of the clone carrying this T cell receptor beta chain. Its antigen is undetermined. TCRdb ran MiXCR on the 5' RACE reads and lists one entry per CDR3 protein. The data contain about 39,000 distinct CDR3 sequences, about 9.3% of them singletons. V dropped 1 base and J dropped 6; count of bases not matched to a gene: 7. This CDR3 is 15 amino acids long. CDR1 DFQATT and CDR2 SNEGSKA come from the germline V gene (reference sequence). This record belongs to a study of CD8 T cells in ankylosing spondylitis. Study-level findings and limits: Researchers reportedly found disease-linked clones significantly enriched in matched ankylosing spondylitis synovial fluid.

This TCR derives from a male donor with ankylosing spondylitis or in good health (not recorded which). The chain uses TRBV20-1 and TRBJ2-3; TRBD2 aligns across 10 bases. Sequenced: blood, either unsorted or a sorted T cell fraction (not recorded which). CDR3 region: CSARALAGVPDTQYF. Here the CDR3 DNA reads TGCAGTGCTAGAGCCCTAGCGGGAGTCCCGGATACGCAGTATTTT.